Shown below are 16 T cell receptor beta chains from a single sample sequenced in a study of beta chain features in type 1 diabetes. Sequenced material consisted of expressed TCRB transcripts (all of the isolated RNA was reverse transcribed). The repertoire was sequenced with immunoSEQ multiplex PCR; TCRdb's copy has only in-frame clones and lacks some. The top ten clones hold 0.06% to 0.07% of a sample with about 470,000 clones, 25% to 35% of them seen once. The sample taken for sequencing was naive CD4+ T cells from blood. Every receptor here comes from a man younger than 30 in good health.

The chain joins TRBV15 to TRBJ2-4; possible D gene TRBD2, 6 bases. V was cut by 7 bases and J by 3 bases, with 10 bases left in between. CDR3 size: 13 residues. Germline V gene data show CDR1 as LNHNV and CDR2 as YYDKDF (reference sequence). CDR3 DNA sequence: TGTGCCACCATGCGCGGGAACAAAAACATTCAGTACTTC. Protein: CATMRGNKNIQYF.

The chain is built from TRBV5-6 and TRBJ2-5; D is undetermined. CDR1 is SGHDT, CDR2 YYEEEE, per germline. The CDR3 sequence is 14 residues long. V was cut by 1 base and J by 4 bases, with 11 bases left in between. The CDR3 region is CASSLITARETQYF. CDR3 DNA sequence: TGTGCCAGCAGCTTGATAACGGCCCGAGAGACCCAGTACTTC.

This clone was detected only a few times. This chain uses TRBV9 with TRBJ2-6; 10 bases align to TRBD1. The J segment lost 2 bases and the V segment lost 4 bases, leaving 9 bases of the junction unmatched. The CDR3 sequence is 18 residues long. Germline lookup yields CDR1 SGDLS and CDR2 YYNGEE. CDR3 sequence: CASSPRDRGRAGANVLTF. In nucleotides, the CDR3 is TGTGCCAGCAGCCCACGGGACAGGGGACGGGCTGGGGCCAACGTCCTGACTTTC.

CDR3 nucleotide sequence: TGCGCCAGCAGTATAAGACTAGCGGATAGCACAGATACGCAGTATTTT. Its translation is CASSIRLADSTDTQYF. The chain couples TRBV5-1 to TRBJ2-3; 9 bases agree with TRBD2. This CDR3 spans 16 amino acids. The germline V gene has CDR1 SGHRS and CDR2 YFSETQ. The trim removed 5 bases at V and 0 bases at J, leaving 7 bases unmatched.

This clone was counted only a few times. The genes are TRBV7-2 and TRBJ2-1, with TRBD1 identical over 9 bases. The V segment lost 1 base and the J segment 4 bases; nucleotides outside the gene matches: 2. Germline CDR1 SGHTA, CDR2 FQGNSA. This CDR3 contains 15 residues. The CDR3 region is CASSLGDRDYNEQFF. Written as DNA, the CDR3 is TGTGCCAGCAGCTTAGGGGACAGGGATTACAATGAGCAGTTCTTC.

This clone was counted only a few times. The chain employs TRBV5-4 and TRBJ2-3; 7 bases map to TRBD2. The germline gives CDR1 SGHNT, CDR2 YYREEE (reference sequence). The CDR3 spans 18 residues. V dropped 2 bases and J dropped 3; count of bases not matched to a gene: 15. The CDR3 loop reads CASSFPRGSVATTDTQYF. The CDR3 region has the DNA TGTGCCAGCAGCTTCCCTCGCGGGAGCGTCGCTACGACAGATACGCAGTATTTT.

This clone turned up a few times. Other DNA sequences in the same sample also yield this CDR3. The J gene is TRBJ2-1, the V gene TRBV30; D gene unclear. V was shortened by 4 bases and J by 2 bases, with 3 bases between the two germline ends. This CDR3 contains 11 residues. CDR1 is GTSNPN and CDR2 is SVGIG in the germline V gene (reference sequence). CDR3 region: CAWTAYNEQFF. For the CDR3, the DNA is TGTGCCTGGACAGCCTACAATGAGCAGTTCTTC.

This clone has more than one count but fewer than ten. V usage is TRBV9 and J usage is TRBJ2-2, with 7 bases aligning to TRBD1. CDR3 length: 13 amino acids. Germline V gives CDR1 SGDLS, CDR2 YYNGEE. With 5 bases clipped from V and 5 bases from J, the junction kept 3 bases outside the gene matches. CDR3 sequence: CASRGQPTGELFF. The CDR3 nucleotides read TGTGCCAGCAGGGGACAGCCAACCGGGGAGCTGTTTTTT.

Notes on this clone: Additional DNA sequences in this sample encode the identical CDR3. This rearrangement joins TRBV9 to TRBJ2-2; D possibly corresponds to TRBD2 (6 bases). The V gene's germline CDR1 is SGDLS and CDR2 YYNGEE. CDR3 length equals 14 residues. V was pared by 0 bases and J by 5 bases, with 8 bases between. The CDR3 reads CASSVDAGTGELFF. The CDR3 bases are TGTGCCAGCAGCGTAGATGCGGGGACCGGGGAGCTGTTTTTT.

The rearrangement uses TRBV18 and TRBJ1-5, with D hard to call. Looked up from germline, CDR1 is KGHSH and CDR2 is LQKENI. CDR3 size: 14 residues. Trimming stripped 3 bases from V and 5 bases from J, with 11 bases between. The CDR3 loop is CASSPSGKDQPQHF. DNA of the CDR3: TGTGCCAGCTCACCGAGTGGGAAGGATCAGCCCCAGCATTTT.

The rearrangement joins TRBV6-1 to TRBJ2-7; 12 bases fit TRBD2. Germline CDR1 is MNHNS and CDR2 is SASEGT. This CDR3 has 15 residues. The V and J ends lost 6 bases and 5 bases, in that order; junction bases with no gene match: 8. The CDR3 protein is CASRDATSGSNEQYF. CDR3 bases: TGTGCCAGCAGGGATGCGACTAGCGGGAGCAACGAGCAGTACTTC.

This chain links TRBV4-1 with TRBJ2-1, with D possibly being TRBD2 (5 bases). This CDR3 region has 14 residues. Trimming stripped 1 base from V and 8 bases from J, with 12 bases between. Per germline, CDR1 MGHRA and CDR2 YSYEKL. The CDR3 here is CASSQGPGGDEQFF. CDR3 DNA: TGCGCCAGCAGCCAAGGCCCAGGAGGCGATGAGCAGTTCTTC.

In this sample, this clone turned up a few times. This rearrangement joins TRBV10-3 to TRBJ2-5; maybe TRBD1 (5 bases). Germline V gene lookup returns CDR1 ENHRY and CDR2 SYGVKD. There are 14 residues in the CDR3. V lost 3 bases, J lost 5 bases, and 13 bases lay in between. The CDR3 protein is CAISDLRGRETQYF. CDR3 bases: TGTGCCATCAGTGATTTAAGGGGAAGGGAGACCCAGTACTTC.

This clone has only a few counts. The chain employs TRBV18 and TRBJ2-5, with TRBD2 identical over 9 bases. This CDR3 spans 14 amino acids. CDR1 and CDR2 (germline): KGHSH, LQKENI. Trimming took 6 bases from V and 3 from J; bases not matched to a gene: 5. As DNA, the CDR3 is TGTGCCAGCTCGCAACTAGCGGGTGAAGAGACCCAGTACTTC. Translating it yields CASSQLAGEETQYF.

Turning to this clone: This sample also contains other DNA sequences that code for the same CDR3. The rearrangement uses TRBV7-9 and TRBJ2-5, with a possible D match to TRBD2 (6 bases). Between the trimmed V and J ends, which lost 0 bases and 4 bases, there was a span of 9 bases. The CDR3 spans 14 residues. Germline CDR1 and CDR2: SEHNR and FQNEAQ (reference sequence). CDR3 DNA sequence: TGTGCCAGCAGCTTAGCGGGCGGGGTAGAGACCCAGTACTTC. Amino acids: CASSLAGGVETQYF.

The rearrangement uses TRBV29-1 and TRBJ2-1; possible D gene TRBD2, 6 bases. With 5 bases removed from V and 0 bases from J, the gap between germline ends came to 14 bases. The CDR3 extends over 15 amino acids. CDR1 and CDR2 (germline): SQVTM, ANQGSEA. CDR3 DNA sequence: TGCAGCGTTTCCCGAACCGGGAGCTCCTACAATGAGCAGTTCTTC. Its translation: CSVSRTGSSYNEQFF.